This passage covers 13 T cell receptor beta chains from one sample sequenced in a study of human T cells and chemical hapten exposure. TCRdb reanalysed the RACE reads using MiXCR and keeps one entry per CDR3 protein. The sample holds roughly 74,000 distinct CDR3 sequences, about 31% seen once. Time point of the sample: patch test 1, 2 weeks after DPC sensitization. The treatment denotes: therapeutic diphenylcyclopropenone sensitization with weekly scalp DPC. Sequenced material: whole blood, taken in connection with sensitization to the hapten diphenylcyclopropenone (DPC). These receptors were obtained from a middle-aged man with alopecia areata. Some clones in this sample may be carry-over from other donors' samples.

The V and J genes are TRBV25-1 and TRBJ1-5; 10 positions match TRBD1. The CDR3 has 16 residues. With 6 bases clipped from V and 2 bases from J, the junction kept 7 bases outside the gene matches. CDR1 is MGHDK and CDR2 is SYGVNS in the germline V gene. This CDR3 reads CASRDSGTGGNQPQHF. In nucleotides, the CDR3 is TGTGCCAGCAGAGACTCCGGGACAGGGGGCAATCAGCCCCAGCATTTT.

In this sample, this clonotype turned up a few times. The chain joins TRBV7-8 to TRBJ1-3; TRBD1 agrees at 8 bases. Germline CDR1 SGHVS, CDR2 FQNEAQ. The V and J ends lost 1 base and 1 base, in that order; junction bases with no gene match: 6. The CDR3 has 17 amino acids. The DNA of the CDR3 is TGTGCCAGCAGCTTAGGACAGGGGACGAATTCTGGAAACACCATATATTTT. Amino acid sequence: CASSLGQGTNSGNTIYF.

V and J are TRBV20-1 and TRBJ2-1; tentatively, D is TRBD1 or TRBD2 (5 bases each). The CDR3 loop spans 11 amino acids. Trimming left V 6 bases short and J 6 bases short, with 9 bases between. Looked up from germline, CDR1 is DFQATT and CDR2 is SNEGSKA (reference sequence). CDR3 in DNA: TGCAGTGCCACTAGGGGCAATGAGCAGTTCTTC. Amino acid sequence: CSATRGNEQFF.

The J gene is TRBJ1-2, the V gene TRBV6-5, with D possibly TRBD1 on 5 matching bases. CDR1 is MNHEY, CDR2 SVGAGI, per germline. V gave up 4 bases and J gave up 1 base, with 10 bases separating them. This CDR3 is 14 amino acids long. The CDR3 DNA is TGTGCCAGCAGTTTGAACAGGTTTAACTATGGCTACACCTTC. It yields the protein CASSLNRFNYGYTF.

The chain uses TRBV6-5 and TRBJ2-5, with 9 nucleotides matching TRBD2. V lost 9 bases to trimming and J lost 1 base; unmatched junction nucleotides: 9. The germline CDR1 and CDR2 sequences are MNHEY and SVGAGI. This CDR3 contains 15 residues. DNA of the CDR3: TGTGCCAGACCGACTAGCGGTTTTTGCCAAGAGACCCAGTACTTC. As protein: CARPTSGFCQETQYF.

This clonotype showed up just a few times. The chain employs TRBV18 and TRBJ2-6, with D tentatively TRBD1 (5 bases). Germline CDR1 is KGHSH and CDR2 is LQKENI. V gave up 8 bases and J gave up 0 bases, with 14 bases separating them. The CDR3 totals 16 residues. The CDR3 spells CASDSFPASGANVLTF. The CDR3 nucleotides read TGTGCCAGCGACAGTTTTCCGGCCTCTGGGGCCAACGTCCTGACTTTC.

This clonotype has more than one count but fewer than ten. The CDR3, as DNA: TGTGCCAGCAGCTCCAGACTGGGGGGAGAGACCCAGTACTTC. It yields the protein CASSSRLGGETQYF. The chain combines TRBV11-2 with TRBJ2-5, with D maybe TRBD2 (6 bases). Trimming cost V 4 bases and J 4 bases, with 13 bases left between them. The germline gives CDR1 SGHAT, CDR2 FQNNGV. This CDR3 contains 14 residues.

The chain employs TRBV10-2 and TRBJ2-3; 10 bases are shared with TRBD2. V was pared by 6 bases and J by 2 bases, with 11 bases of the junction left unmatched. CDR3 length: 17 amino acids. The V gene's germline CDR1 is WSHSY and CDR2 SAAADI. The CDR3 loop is CASRLSSGRSTTDTQYF. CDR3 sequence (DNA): TGCGCCAGCAGACTATCTAGCGGGAGATCCACCACAGATACGCAGTATTTT.

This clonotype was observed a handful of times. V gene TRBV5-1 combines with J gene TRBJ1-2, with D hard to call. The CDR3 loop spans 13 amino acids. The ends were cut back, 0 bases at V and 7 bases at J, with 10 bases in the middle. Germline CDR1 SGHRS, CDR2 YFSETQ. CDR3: CASSLDARSGYTF. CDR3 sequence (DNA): TGCGCCAGCAGCTTGGATGCGAGGAGTGGCTACACCTTC.

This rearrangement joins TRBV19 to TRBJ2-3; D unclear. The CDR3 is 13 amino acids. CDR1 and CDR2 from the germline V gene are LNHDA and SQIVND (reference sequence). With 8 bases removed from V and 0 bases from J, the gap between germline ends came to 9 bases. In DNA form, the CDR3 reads TGTGCCAGTTCCCAGGCTAGCACAGATACGCAGTATTTT. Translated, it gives CASSQASTDTQYF.

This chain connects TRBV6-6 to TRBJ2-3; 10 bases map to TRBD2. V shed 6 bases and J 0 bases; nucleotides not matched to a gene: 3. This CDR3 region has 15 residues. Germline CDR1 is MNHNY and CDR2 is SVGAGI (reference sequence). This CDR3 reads CASRGLAPSTDTQYF. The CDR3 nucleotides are TGTGCCAGCAGGGGACTAGCGCCTAGCACAGATACGCAGTATTTT.

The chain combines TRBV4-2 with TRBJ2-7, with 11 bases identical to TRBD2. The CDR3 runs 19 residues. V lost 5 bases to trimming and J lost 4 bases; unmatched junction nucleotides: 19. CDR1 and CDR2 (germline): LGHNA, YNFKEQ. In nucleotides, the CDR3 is TGTGCCAGCAGCTTAAGTAGGACTAGCGGGTTTTCTCAGCAATACGAGCAGTACTTC. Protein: CASSLSRTSGFSQQYEQYF.

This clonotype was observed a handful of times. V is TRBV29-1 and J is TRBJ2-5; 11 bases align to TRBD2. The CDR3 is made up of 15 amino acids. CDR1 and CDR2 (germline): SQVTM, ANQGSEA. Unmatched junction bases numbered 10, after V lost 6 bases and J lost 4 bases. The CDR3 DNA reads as TGCAGCGTAGTACTAGCGGGAGACGCCACAGAGACCCAGTACTTC. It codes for CSVVLAGDATETQYF.